This T cell receptor (beta chain) was obtained from a study of CD8 T cells in Susac syndrome. Germline CDR1 reads LNHNV; CDR2 reads YYDKDF (reference sequence). This CDR3 has 15 amino acids. V was pared by 2 bases and J by 0 bases, with 8 bases between. Random hexamers primed reverse transcription of about 0.45 to 1 ug RNA. The amplification used immunoSEQ multiplex PCR on TCR beta CDR3; it spanned 54 Vbeta and 13 Jbeta. TCRdb called the immunoSEQ multiplex PCR reads again in MiXCR, with one record for every CDR3 protein. The sample lists some 120,000 distinct CDR3 sequences, approximately 95% occurring once. The CD8+ and CD4+ T cells were isolated magnetically using a negative isolation approach, whereas the TEMRA cells were enriched by FACS.

The sample taken for sequencing was CD8+ T cells from PBMCs. This chain uses TRBV15 with TRBJ2-1; perhaps TRBD1 as D (6 bases). The sequence derives from a human donor with multiple sclerosis. CDR3 protein: CATSRTGSSYNEQFF. CDR3 bases: TGTGCCACCAGCAGAACAGGGAGCTCCTACAATGAGCAGTTCTTC.